This T cell receptor (beta chain) was recorded in a study of T cell changes during pregnancy in multiple sclerosis. Assay used: immunoSEQ multiplex PCR; TCRdb lists only in-frame clones, some missing. This sample carries about 5,200 clones, about 80% of them seen once, and the ten largest clones take roughly 15%. V lost 7 bases, J lost 4 bases, and 7 bases stayed unmatched. The length of the CDR3 is 14 residues. Germline V gives CDR1 MNHEY, CDR2 SVGAGI. The sequenced sample was CD8+ T cells from peripheral blood mononuclear cells, obtained in the second trimester of pregnancy. This chain joins TRBV6-5 and TRBJ1-1, with TRBD1 matching over 9 bases. The receptor was derived from a female donor in good health, enrolled as a control in a pregnancy study. The CDR3 sequence: CASTSQGQGTEAFF. The CDR3 DNA follows: TGTGCCAGCACCTCACAGGGACAGGGCACTGAAGCTTTCTTT.